The source of this T cell receptor beta chain is a study of T cell changes during pregnancy in multiple sclerosis. The method was immunoSEQ multiplex PCR; TCRdb's version includes in-frame clones alone and lacks a portion of them. This table has tens of thousands of clones, about 89% appearing once. Germline trimming cut 3 bases from V and 4 bases from J; bases unmatched to any gene: 2. CDR1 is SQVTM, CDR2 ANQGSEA, per germline. The CDR3 runs 14 residues. Sample: CD8+ T cells from peripheral blood mononuclear cells, taken in the first trimester of pregnancy. This rearrangement joins TRBV29-1 to TRBJ2-3; 12 bases match TRBD1. The TCR sequence derives from a female donor in good health, enrolled as a control in a pregnancy study. DNA for the CDR3: TGCAGCGTTGACGGGACAGGGGGCTCAGATACGCAGTATTTT. The encoded protein is CSVDGTGGSDTQYF.